This record concerns one T cell receptor beta chain sequence. Antigen: not known. It differs at one base from a far larger clone, so likely a read error. From the 5' RACE reads, TCRdb called clonotypes with MiXCR, one entry per CDR3 protein. The sample holds around 1.7 million distinct CDR3 sequences, under 35% seen once. This sample is drawn from a study of identical twins. Germline lookup yields CDR1 LGHDT and CDR2 YNNKEL (reference sequence). This CDR3 is 14 amino acids long. Findings and limits, study-wide: Models predicted less out-of-frame TCR alpha sharing in monozygotic twins than was found. Donors were not followed over many years; analysis was cross-sectional. For zero-insertion analyses, partial confounding could come from invariant MAIT and iNKT cells.

The sequenced sample was cord blood. The chain carries TRBV3-1 and TRBJ1-5, with D perhaps TRBD1 (5 bases). The clonotype comes from a newborn girl in good health. This CDR3 is CASSQGGGNRPQHF. CDR3 bases: TGTGCCAGCAGCCAAGGTGGGGGTAATCGGCCCCAGCATTTT.